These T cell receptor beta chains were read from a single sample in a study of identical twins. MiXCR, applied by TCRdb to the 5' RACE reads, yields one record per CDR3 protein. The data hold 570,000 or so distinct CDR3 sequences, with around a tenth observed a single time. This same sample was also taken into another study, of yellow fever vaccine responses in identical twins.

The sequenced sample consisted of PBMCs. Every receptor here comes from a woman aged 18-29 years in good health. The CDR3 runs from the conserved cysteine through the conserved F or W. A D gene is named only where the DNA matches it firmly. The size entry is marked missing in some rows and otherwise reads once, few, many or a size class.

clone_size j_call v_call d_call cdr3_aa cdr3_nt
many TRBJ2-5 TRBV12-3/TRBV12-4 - CASSLGTAFNQETQYF TGTGCCAGCAGTTTAGGGACAGCATTTAACCAAGAGACCCAGTACTTC
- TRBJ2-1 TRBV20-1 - CSARETLLANEQFF TGCAGTGCTAGGGAAACATTACTAGCAAATGAGCAGTTCTTC
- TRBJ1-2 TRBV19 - CASSIDLYRRNGYTF TGTGCCAGTAGTATAGATCTATACAGGCGGAATGGCTACACCTTC
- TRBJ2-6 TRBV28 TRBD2 CASSLSPRVAGSGANVLTF TGTGCCAGCAGTTTAAGTCCCAGGGTAGCGGGTTCTGGGGCCAACGTCCTGACTTTC
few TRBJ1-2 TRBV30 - CALIPGTTNSGYTF TGTGCCTTAATCCCCGGGACAACAAATTCTGGCTACACCTTC
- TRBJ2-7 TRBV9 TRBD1 CASSAPGQGAKYF TGTGCCAGCAGCGCCCCGGGACAGGGGGCGAAGTACTTC
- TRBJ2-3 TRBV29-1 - CSADRDSTDTQYF TGCAGCGCAGACCGGGACAGCACAGATACGCAGTATTTT
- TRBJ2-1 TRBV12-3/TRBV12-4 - CASYTSKGRNEQFF TGTGCCAGCTATACGTCGAAGGGTCGCAATGAGCAGTTCTTC
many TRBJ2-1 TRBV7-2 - CASSLGPLYNEQFF TGCGCCAGCAGCTTGGGGCCCCTATACAATGAGCAGTTCTTC
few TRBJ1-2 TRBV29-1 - CSVELAPSPEGGYTF TGCAGCGTTGAATTAGCCCCCTCTCCGGAGGGCGGCTACACCTTC
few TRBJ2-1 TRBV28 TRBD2 CASSSKAGALGGEQFF TGTGCCAGCAGTTCCAAAGCGGGAGCCCTCGGGGGTGAGCAGTTCTTC
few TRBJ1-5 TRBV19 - CASSMRAGYDNQPQHF TGTGCCAGTAGTATGAGGGCCGGGTATGACAATCAGCCCCAGCATTTT
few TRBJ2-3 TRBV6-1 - CASSTQGSTDTQYF TGTGCCAGCAGTACACAGGGTAGCACAGATACGCAGTATTTT
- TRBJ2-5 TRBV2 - CAGGMQETQYF TGTGCCGGGGGGATGCAAGAGACCCAGTACTTC
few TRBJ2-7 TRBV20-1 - CSAPLGGFGYEQYF TGCAGTGCGCCCTTAGGGGGGTTCGGGTACGAGCAGTACTTC
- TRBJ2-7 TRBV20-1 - CSAGDEKYEQYF TGCAGTGCCGGGGACGAGAAGTACGAGCAGTACTTC
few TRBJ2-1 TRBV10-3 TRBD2 CASLGTSGNEQFF TGTGCCAGCCTCGGGACTAGCGGCAATGAGCAGTTCTTC
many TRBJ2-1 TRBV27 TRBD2 CASTLTSGRSDEQFF TGTGCCAGCACCCTGACTAGCGGGAGGAGCGATGAGCAGTTCTTC
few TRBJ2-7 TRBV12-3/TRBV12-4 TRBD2 CASSLGSGGIDYEQYF TGTGCCAGCAGTTTAGGTAGCGGGGGAATTGACTACGAGCAGTACTTC
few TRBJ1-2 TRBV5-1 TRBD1 CASSLALDRGRDGYTF TGCGCCAGCAGCTTGGCCCTCGACAGGGGAAGAGATGGCTACACCTTC
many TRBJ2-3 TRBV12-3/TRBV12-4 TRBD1 CASSPGQVSTDTQYF TGTGCCAGCAGTCCGGGACAGGTTAGCACAGATACGCAGTATTTT
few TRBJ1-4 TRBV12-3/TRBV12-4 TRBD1 CASSFQGGISLKLFF TGTGCCAGCAGTTTCCAGGGGGGTATTTCCCTTAAACTGTTTTTT
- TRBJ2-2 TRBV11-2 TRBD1 CASSTGTGGNRELFF TGTGCCAGCAGCACCGGGACAGGGGGTAATAGGGAGCTGTTTTTT
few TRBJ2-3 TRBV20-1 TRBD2 CSASGGAGDTQYF TGCAGTGCTAGCGGGGGGGCAGGAGATACGCAGTATTTT
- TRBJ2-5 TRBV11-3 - CASSFSARETQYF TGTGCCAGCAGCTTCTCAGCGAGAGAGACCCAGTACTTC
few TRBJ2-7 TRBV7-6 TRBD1 CASRQSGGDEQYF TGTGCCAGCAGGCAGTCAGGGGGAGACGAGCAGTACTTC
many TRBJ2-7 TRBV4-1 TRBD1 CASSRGQGSSYEQYF TGCGCCAGCAGCCGGGGACAGGGGAGCTCCTACGAGCAGTACTTC
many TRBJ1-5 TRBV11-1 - CASSPAGHQPQHF TGTGCCAGCAGCCCGGCGGGTCATCAGCCCCAGCATTTT
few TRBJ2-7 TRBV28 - CASSPADRYYEQYF TGTGCCAGCAGTCCCGCCGACAGATACTACGAGCAGTACTTC
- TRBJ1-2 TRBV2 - CASHGAGAGYGYTF TGTGCCAGCCACGGAGCAGGGGCGGGCTATGGCTACACCTTT
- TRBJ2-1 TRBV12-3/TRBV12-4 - CASTPMGTYNEQFF TGTGCCAGCACTCCTATGGGGACCTACAATGAGCAGTTCTTC
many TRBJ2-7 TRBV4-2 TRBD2 CASSPLFGGALYEQYF TGTGCCAGCAGCCCCCTTTTCGGGGGGGCCTTGTACGAGCAGTACTTC
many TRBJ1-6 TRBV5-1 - CASSLAEGVAPLHF TGCGCCAGCAGCTTGGCCGAGGGTGTGGCACCCCTCCACTTT
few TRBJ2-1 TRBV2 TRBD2 CASRGLAGTNEQFF TGTGCCAGCAGGGGACTAGCGGGGACCAATGAGCAGTTCTTC
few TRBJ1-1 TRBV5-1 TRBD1 CASSRTTGAGTEAFF TGCGCCAGCAGCAGGACCACAGGGGCGGGCACTGAAGCTTTCTTT
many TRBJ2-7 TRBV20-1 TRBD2 CSPNGVAGSYEQYF TGCAGCCCGAATGGAGTAGCGGGGTCTTACGAGCAGTACTTC
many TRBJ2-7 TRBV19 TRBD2 CASSISSGGSSYEQYF TGTGCCAGTAGTATATCCAGCGGGGGCTCCTCCTACGAGCAGTACTTC
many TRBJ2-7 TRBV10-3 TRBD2 CAISDPTSGSYEQYF TGTGCCATCAGTGACCCTACTAGCGGCTCCTACGAGCAGTACTTC
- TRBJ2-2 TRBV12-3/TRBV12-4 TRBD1 CASSSGTGYGGELFF TGTGCCAGCAGCTCCGGGACAGGGTACGGCGGGGAGCTGTTTTTT
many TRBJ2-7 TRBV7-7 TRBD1 CASSPTGGISGEQYF TGTGCTAGCAGTCCAACAGGGGGAATTTCGGGCGAGCAGTACTTC
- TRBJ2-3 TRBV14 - CASSQDLRDPQYF TGTGCCAGCAGCCAAGACCTCCGGGACCCGCAGTATTTT
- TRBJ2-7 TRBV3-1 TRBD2 CASSQDSSGYEQYF TGTGCCAGCAGCCAAGATTCTAGCGGGTACGAGCAGTACTTC
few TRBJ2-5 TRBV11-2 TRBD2 CASSPSTPHLAGGRETQYF TGTGCCAGCAGCCCATCCACGCCCCATCTAGCGGGAGGAAGAGAGACCCAGTACTTC
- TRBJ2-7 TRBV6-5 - CASSSFPDEQYF TGTGCCAGCTCCAGTTTTCCCGACGAGCAGTACTTC
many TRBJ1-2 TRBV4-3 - CASSPGGFGGYTF TGCGCCAGCAGCCCGGGGGGGTTTGGTGGCTACACCTTC
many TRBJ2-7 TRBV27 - CASSSLWDKTSYEQYF TGTGCCAGCAGTTCCCTCTGGGACAAAACCTCCTACGAGCAGTACTTC
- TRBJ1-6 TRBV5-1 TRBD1 CASSWGDRDSPLHF TGCGCCAGCAGCTGGGGGGACAGGGATTCACCCCTCCACTTT
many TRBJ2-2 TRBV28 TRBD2 CASTTLGGGASWGTGELFF TGTGCCAGCACCACCCTGGGCGGGGGGGCGTCCTGGGGCACCGGGGAGCTGTTTTTT
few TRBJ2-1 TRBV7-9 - CASTLFQGYYNEQFF TGTGCCAGCACCCTATTTCAAGGTTACTACAATGAGCAGTTCTTC
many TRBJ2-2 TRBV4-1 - CASTGLGGSGELFF TGCGCCAGCACCGGACTGGGGGGAAGCGGGGAGCTGTTTTTT
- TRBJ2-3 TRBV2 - CASGKRERRTDTQYF TGTGCCAGCGGAAAGAGGGAGAGGAGAACAGATACGCAGTATTTT
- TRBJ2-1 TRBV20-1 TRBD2 CSALPQRGMNEQFF TGCAGTGCTCTCCCCCAGCGGGGGATGAATGAGCAGTTCTTC
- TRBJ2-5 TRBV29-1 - CSVPAAGGQETQYF TGCAGCGTCCCCGCGGCAGGGGGGCAAGAGACCCAGTACTTC
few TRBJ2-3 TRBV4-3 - CASSSALADTQYF TGCGCCAGCAGCTCAGCCCTAGCAGATACGCAGTATTTT